Shown below are 31 T cell receptor beta chains from a single sample sequenced in a study of OX40 agonist ivuxolimab in advanced cancers. Profiled with immunoSEQ multiplex PCR; TCRdb holds only in-frame clones, not every one. The sample holds about 80,000 clones, around 92% seen once. Sequencing used CD4+ or CD8+ T cells sorted from blood, obtained in a trial of the OX40 agonist ivuxolimab. Every receptor here comes from an adult with an advanced solid tumor such as melanoma, head and neck, liver or kidney cancer.

The chain links TRBV4-2 to TRBJ2-3; the D gene is possibly TRBD2 (5 bases). V was trimmed by 0 bases and J by 1 base, leaving 17 bases between them. CDR3 length: 18 residues. CDR1 is LGHNA, CDR2 YNFKEQ, per germline. Written as DNA, the CDR3 is TGTGCCAGCAGCCAAGAAAATACGATGATGGGAGGCACAGATACGCAGTATTTT. It encodes CASSQENTMMGGTDTQYF.

This clone appeared a single time. The V and J genes are TRBV7-9 and TRBJ1-1, with 7 positions matching TRBD1. Trimming removed 5 bases from V and 0 bases from J; junction bases left unmatched: 12. Germline V gene sequence: CDR1 SEHNR, CDR2 FQNEAQ (reference sequence). CDR3 size: 17 residues. CDR3 loop: CASSSGDRVKVNTEAFF. CDR3 DNA sequence: TGTGCCAGCAGCAGCGGAGACAGGGTTAAAGTGAACACTGAAGCTTTCTTT.

The chain joins TRBV5-4 to TRBJ2-3; D is possibly TRBD2 (6 bases). Germline loops: CDR1 SGHNT, CDR2 YYREEE (reference sequence). Trimming removed 3 bases at V and 3 bases at J, with 23 bases between. The CDR3 extends over 18 amino acids. DNA of the CDR3: TGTGCCAGCAGCTACCGGGCGGGTCGCGGGGCCGCGACAGATACGCAGTATTTT. This encodes CASSYRAGRGAATDTQYF.

This chain uses TRBV27 with TRBJ2-1; D uncertain. This CDR3 has 13 residues. The germline gives CDR1 MNHEY, CDR2 SMNVEV (reference sequence). With 2 bases removed from V and 9 bases from J, the gap between germline ends came to 11 bases. The DNA for the CDR3 is TGTGCCAGCAGTTTAGCATCCTTGGGTGAGCAGTTCTTC. Translation: CASSLASLGEQFF.

This chain links TRBV29-1 with TRBJ1-1, with TRBD1 as a possible D gene (5 bases). Germline V lookup: CDR1 SQVTM, CDR2 ANQGSEA. The V end was cut by 6 bases, the J end by 6 bases, with 8 bases between. This CDR3 has 10 amino acids. The CDR3 sequence is CSVGEAEAFF. The CDR3 DNA reads TGCAGCGTAGGGGAGGCTGAAGCTTTCTTT. Using reference TRBV29-1 and TRBJ1-1 for the parts outside the CDR3, the full variable domain is SAVISQKPSRDICQRGTSLTIQCQVDSQVTMMFWYRQQPGQSLTLIATANQGSEATYESGFVIDKFPISRPNLTFSTLTVSNMSPEDSSIYLCSVGEAEAFFGQGTRLTVV.

The sample holds one count of this clone. The chain uses TRBV19 and TRBJ1-3; D gene uncertain. Germline V gene lookup returns CDR1 LNHDA and CDR2 SQIVND (reference sequence). The CDR3 runs 15 residues. The germline V and J ends were trimmed by 7 bases and 0 bases, with 13 bases remaining between them. Here the CDR3 DNA reads TGTGCCAGTACCCCCCGCGGGAGCTCTGGAAACACCATATATTTT. It codes for CASTPRGSSGNTIYF.

This sequence joins TRBV10-1 and TRBJ1-1, with D maybe TRBD1 (6 bases). This CDR3 region has 15 residues. V gave up 8 bases and J gave up 0 bases, with 16 bases separating them. CDR1 and CDR2 (germline): WNHNN, SYGVQD (reference sequence). Here the CDR3 reads CASGATGCMNTEAFF. In DNA form, the CDR3 reads TGCGCCAGCGGGGCGACAGGATGTATGAACACTGAAGCTTTCTTT.

The J gene is TRBJ2-7, the V gene TRBV7-6; no clear D. Trimming shortened V by 5 bases and J by 0 bases, and 11 bases separated the two germline ends. Germline assignment: CDR1 SGHVS and CDR2 FNYEAQ. The CDR3 spans 14 residues. CDR3 protein: CASSPRLSSYEQYF. The CDR3, as DNA: TGTGCCAGCAGCCCCCGACTCAGCTCCTACGAGCAGTACTTC.

The J gene is TRBJ2-7, the V gene TRBV27, with TRBD1 matching 8 bases. V lost 3 bases and J lost 7; bases outside the gene matches: 8. Per germline, CDR1 MNHEY and CDR2 SMNVEV (reference sequence). The CDR3 is made up of 14 amino acids. This CDR3 is CASSFGQGQGEQYF. CDR3 sequence (DNA): TGTGCCAGCAGTTTCGGACAGGGCCAAGGGGAGCAGTACTTC.

This chain joins TRBV4-1 and TRBJ2-3; TRBD1 is a possible D gene (5 bases). The V end lost 0 bases, the J end lost 7 bases, and 23 bases lay between the germline ends. The germline CDR1 and CDR2 sequences are MGHRA and YSYEKL. The CDR3 extends over 18 amino acids. CDR3 sequence reads: CASSQELTERGYINTQYF. The CDR3 DNA reads as TGCGCCAGCAGCCAAGAATTGACAGAGCGTGGTTATATCAATACGCAGTATTTT.

The chain is built from TRBV5-1 and TRBJ2-1; a weak D match, TRBD1 (5 bases). In germline, CDR1 is SGHRS, CDR2 YFSETQ. Trimming took off 0 bases at V and 12 bases at J, with 7 bases between the two ends. The CDR3 totals 11 residues. The CDR3 DNA sequence: TGCGCCAGCAGCTTGGGCCAGGGGCAGTTCTTC. The encoded protein is CASSLGQGQFF.

The chain uses TRBV5-4 and TRBJ2-7, with 9 bases lining up with TRBD1. The junction had 5 bases not matched to a gene; V was cut back by 3 bases and J by 1 base. The germline V gene has CDR1 SGHNT and CDR2 YYREEE (reference sequence). The CDR3 loop spans 15 amino acids. CDR3 in DNA: TGTGCCAGCAGCTACGGACAGGGGTTTTCCTACGAGCAGTACTTC. This translates into CASSYGQGFSYEQYF.

This clone ranks as medium-sized. The chain joins TRBV4-1 to TRBJ1-5; D gene ambiguous. The CDR3 consists of 14 residues. Trimming took 0 bases from V and 5 from J, leaving 8 bases between them. CDR1 and CDR2 from the germline V gene are MGHRA and YSYEKL. The CDR3 region has the DNA TGCGCCAGCAGCCAAGATCGTCGGTATCAGCCCCAGCATTTT. This codes for CASSQDRRYQPQHF.

The J gene is TRBJ1-5, the V gene TRBV2; no clear D gene. Trimming removed 2 bases at V and 0 bases at J, with 8 bases between. Germline V gene lookup returns CDR1 SNHLY and CDR2 FYNNEI. This CDR3 contains 15 residues. CDR3 protein: CASSEWQDSNQPQHF. In DNA, the CDR3 is TGTGCCAGCAGTGAATGGCAAGATAGCAATCAGCCCCAGCATTTT.

The chain combines TRBV4-1 with TRBJ2-7, with D possibly TRBD1 on 6 matching bases. Trimming stripped 1 base from V and 3 bases from J, with 10 bases between. The CDR3 contains 14 residues. CDR1 and CDR2 (germline): MGHRA, YSYEKL. The CDR3 protein is CASSQADSFYEQYF. CDR3 nucleotide sequence: TGCGCCAGCAGCCAAGCGGACAGTTTCTACGAGCAGTACTTC.

This sequence joins TRBV27 and TRBJ2-7, with 11 bases matching TRBD1. In germline, CDR1 is MNHEY, CDR2 SMNVEV (reference sequence). The CDR3 loop spans 14 amino acids. V dropped 4 bases and J dropped 7; count of bases not matched to a gene: 6. The CDR3 loop is CASSWTGGSGEQYF. The CDR3 DNA is TGTGCCAGCAGTTGGACAGGGGGCTCTGGGGAGCAGTACTTC.

The genes are TRBV6-4 and TRBJ2-5; TRBD1 or TRBD2 may be the D gene (5 bases each). The CDR3 is 13 amino acids. Per the germline V gene, CDR1 is MRHNA and CDR2 is SNTAGT. The V gene lost 3 bases and the J gene lost 5 bases, with 10 bases spanning the gap. CDR3 sequence (DNA): TGTGCCAGCAGTGAAGTATGGGGGGAGACCCAGTACTTC. Translating gives CASSEVWGETQYF.

This sequence joins TRBV6-1 and TRBJ2-1, with D hard to call. Germline V gene data show CDR1 as MNHNS and CDR2 as SASEGT. Trimming stripped 7 bases from V and 0 bases from J, with 10 bases between. The CDR3 consists of 14 residues. The CDR3 bases are TGTGCCAGCAAGGATTCGAGCTCCTACAATGAGCAGTTCTTC. Encoded protein: CASKDSSSYNEQFF.

The chain carries TRBV4-1 and TRBJ2-5; 7 bases are shared with TRBD1. J gave up 5 bases and V 1 base, and 13 bases lay outside the gene matches. Germline values: CDR1 MGHRA, CDR2 YSYEKL. The CDR3 sequence is 17 residues long. The CDR3 is CASSQATLGGGPETQYF. CDR3 in DNA: TGCGCCAGCAGCCAAGCGACTCTAGGGGGCGGGCCGGAGACCCAGTACTTC.

This clone was observed once. The V call is TRBV4-1, the J call TRBJ1-2; 8 bases agree with TRBD1. After removal of 4 bases from V and 3 bases from J, the junction contained 7 bases not matched to a gene. The CDR3 extends over 15 amino acids. Germline V gene data show CDR1 as MGHRA and CDR2 as YSYEKL. The CDR3 region is CASSLTTGDDYGYTF. The CDR3 nucleotides read TGCGCCAGCAGCCTTACGACAGGGGACGACTATGGCTACACCTTC.

This chain links TRBV13 with TRBJ2-4, with a possible D match to TRBD1 (6 bases). With 5 bases removed from V and 7 bases from J, the gap between germline ends came to 9 bases. The CDR3 runs to 12 residues. CDR1 is PRHDT and CDR2 is FYEKMQ in the germline V gene (reference sequence). In DNA, the CDR3 is TGTGCCAGCAGCCAGGGGTTTAACATTCAGTACTTC. This sequence encodes CASSQGFNIQYF.

The chain couples TRBV4-1 to TRBJ2-7; D ambiguous. Looked up from germline, CDR1 is MGHRA and CDR2 is YSYEKL. CDR3 size: 13 residues. V was cut by 2 bases and J by 4 bases, with 9 bases left in between. Written as DNA, the CDR3 is TGCGCCAGCAGCCAATTTAGCACATACGAGCAGTACTTC. It is translated as CASSQFSTYEQYF.

The CDR3: CASSLLAAYQETQYF. For the CDR3, the DNA is TGTGCCAGCAGCTTGCTAGCGGCGTACCAAGAGACCCAGTACTTC. This chain joins TRBV7-9 and TRBJ2-5, with 7 bases identical to TRBD2. Trimming took 3 bases from V and 0 from J; bases not matched to a gene: 4. The CDR3 totals 15 residues. Germline CDR1 reads SEHNR; CDR2 reads FQNEAQ (reference sequence).

This clone occurred once. V is TRBV7-3 and J is TRBJ2-1, with D perhaps TRBD1 or TRBD2 (7 bases each). Germline assignment: CDR1 SGHTA and CDR2 FQGTGA. The CDR3 length is 15 residues. V was pared by 2 bases and J by 9 bases, with 17 bases between. The CDR3 spells CASSLWEGAVGEQFF. The CDR3 DNA is TGTGCCAGCAGCTTATGGGAGGGGGCGGTAGGTGAGCAGTTCTTC.

The chain couples TRBV13 to TRBJ2-2; weak D call: TRBD1 (6 bases). CDR1 is PRHDT and CDR2 is FYEKMQ in the germline V gene (reference sequence). The CDR3 covers 15 residues. Trimming shortened V by 5 bases and J by 2 bases, and 12 bases separated the two germline ends. This CDR3 is CASSTWDTNTGELFF. The CDR3 DNA reads as TGTGCCAGCAGCACATGGGACACCAACACCGGGGAGCTGTTTTTT.

The table lists this clone with a count of one. The chain recombines TRBV6-5 with TRBJ2-7; weak D call: TRBD1 (5 bases). The germline V and J ends were trimmed by 3 bases and 3 bases, with 6 bases remaining between them. The CDR3 spans 12 residues. Germline V gives CDR1 MNHEY, CDR2 SVGAGI. CDR3: CASSYTGYEQYF. DNA for the CDR3: TGTGCCAGCAGTTATACAGGCTACGAGCAGTACTTC.

This clone was observed a handful of times. V gene TRBV10-3 combines with J gene TRBJ2-7; TRBD1 might be the D (6 bases). Germline loops: CDR1 ENHRY, CDR2 SYGVKD. The V gene lost 8 bases and the J gene lost 4 bases, with 12 bases spanning the gap. The CDR3 covers 12 residues. CDR3 sequence reads: CAIGGQRYEQYF. CDR3 DNA sequence: TGTGCCATCGGTGGACAGCGATACGAGCAGTACTTC.

V and J are TRBV27 and TRBJ1-1; D ambiguous. Germline loops: CDR1 MNHEY, CDR2 SMNVEV (reference sequence). The CDR3 totals 11 residues. Trimming shortened V by 8 bases and J by 4 bases, and 8 bases separated the two germline ends. This CDR3 reads CASGRGTEAFF. The CDR3 nucleotides are TGTGCCAGCGGGCGGGGCACTGAAGCTTTCTTT.

V and J are TRBV23-1 and TRBJ2-5; a possible D gene is TRBD2 (5 bases). TRBV23-1 is known as an ORF, though its function is uncertain. V lost 2 bases, J lost 5 bases, and 15 bases lay in between. The CDR3 is made up of 15 amino acids. CDR3 DNA: TGCGCCAGCAGTCAAAGGCGGGTCCTAAAGGAGACCCAGTACTTC. As protein: CASSQRRVLKETQYF.

V is TRBV4-1 and J is TRBJ2-7; D is unclear. V dropped 1 base and J dropped 4 bases, with 8 bases sitting between them. Germline V gene sequence: CDR1 MGHRA, CDR2 YSYEKL. The CDR3 consists of 13 residues. The CDR3 reads CASSQGGPYEQYF. CDR3 in DNA: TGCGCCAGCAGCCAAGGCGGACCGTACGAGCAGTACTTC.

This clone has a single count. This chain connects TRBV7-6 to TRBJ2-7; TRBD1 agrees at 8 bases. The trim removed 6 bases at V and 6 bases at J, leaving 10 bases unmatched. Germline CDR1 is SGHVS and CDR2 is FNYEAQ. The CDR3 covers 14 residues. CDR3 amino acids: CASSYRDRPGEQYF. The CDR3 DNA reads as TGTGCCAGCAGTTACCGGGACAGGCCGGGCGAGCAGTACTTC.